Below are 14 T cell receptor beta chains sequenced from a single sample in a study of beta chain features in type 1 diabetes. Of the isolated RNA, all was reverse transcribed, and so the sequenced material was expressed TCRB transcripts. Repertoires were generated with immunoSEQ multiplex PCR, while TCRdb's copy carries only in-frame clones and drops some. The sample has about 360,000 clones, about 12% seen once. Overall study findings and caveats: Type 1 diabetes patients had moderately but significantly shorter TCRB CDR3s in all four CD4+ subsets.

For these receptors, no antigen is known. The specimen sequenced was naive CD4+ T cells from blood. Receptor source: a woman aged 18-35 years with type 1 diabetes.

This sequence joins TRBV7-7 and TRBJ2-5; the match to TRBD2 covers 14 bases. The V gene's germline CDR1 is SSHAT and CDR2 FNYEAQ (reference sequence). V shed 4 bases, J shed 5 bases, and the junction held 6 bases outside the gene matches. The CDR3 runs to 16 residues. The CDR3 DNA reads TGTGCCAGCAGCTCAGGCCGACTAGCGGGAGGGGAGACCCAGTACTTC. Residues: CASSSGRLAGGETQYF.

The CDR3, as DNA: TGCGCCAGCAGCCAAGAATGGAGGATGGCGGGGGCCAACGTCCTGACTTTC. It translates to CASSQEWRMAGANVLTF. This chain uses TRBV4-3 with TRBJ2-6, with D maybe TRBD2 (5 bases). Germline CDR1 LGHNA, CDR2 YSLEER. The CDR3 sequence is 17 residues long. V gave up 0 bases and J gave up 4 bases, with 13 bases separating them.

The chain recombines TRBV2 with TRBJ2-2; 8 bases agree with TRBD1. This CDR3 contains 14 residues. Looked up from germline, CDR1 is SNHLY and CDR2 is FYNNEI. Trimming took 4 bases from V and 4 from J; bases not matched to a gene: 2. CDR3 DNA sequence: TGTGCCAGCAGTGGGACAGGGTTCACCGGGGAGCTGTTTTTT. Residues: CASSGTGFTGELFF.

The J gene is TRBJ2-7, the V gene TRBV7-9; TRBD1 matches at 7 bases. The germline V gene has CDR1 SEHNR and CDR2 FQNEAQ (reference sequence). V lost 1 base and J lost 5; bases outside the gene matches: 5. The CDR3 runs 14 residues. CDR3 residues: CASSLGVTGNEQYF. The CDR3 nucleotides read TGTGCCAGCAGCTTAGGGGTGACAGGGAACGAGCAGTACTTC.

This clone turned up a few times. The J gene is TRBJ1-4, the V gene TRBV30; 8 bases line up with TRBD1. The CDR3 has 13 residues. J lost 5 bases, V lost 5 bases, and 4 bases had no gene match. The V gene's germline CDR1 is GTSNPN and CDR2 SVGIG (reference sequence). CDR3 loop: CAWGGQANEKLFF. In nucleotides, the CDR3 is TGTGCCTGGGGGGGACAGGCCAATGAAAAACTGTTTTTT.

The J gene is TRBJ2-7, the V gene TRBV7-9, with D unclear. This CDR3 has 14 amino acids. The germline gives CDR1 SEHNR, CDR2 FQNEAQ (reference sequence). V was pared by 7 bases and J by 0 bases, with 13 bases between. CDR3 loop: CASNPRSTSYEQYF. The CDR3 bases are TGTGCCAGCAACCCCAGGTCGACCTCCTACGAGCAGTACTTC. Filled out from reference TRBV7-9 and TRBJ2-7, the complete variable domain reads DTGVSQNPRHKITKRGQNVTFRCDPISEHNRLYWYRQTLGQGPEFLTYFQNEAQLEKSRLLSDRFSAERPKGSFSTLEIQRTEQGDSAMYLCASNPRSTSYEQYFGPGTRLTVT.

This clone has only a few counts. The chain has TRBV9 and TRBJ1-3; no firm D call. V was pared by 2 bases and J by 2 bases, with 5 bases between. Germline V gives CDR1 SGDLS, CDR2 YYNGEE. The CDR3 is made up of 13 amino acids. CDR3 bases: TGTGCCAGCAGCGTGGGCACTGGAAACACCATATATTTT. It yields the protein CASSVGTGNTIYF.

There are a few counts of this clone. The chain employs TRBV10-3 and TRBJ1-2; 10 bases agree with TRBD1. V shed 6 bases, J shed 4 bases, and the junction held 8 bases outside the gene matches. Germline V lookup: CDR1 ENHRY, CDR2 SYGVKD. This CDR3 comprises 15 residues. The CDR3 reads CAIRPGTGELYGYTF. CDR3 coding DNA: TGTGCCATCAGACCCGGGACAGGGGAACTCTATGGCTACACCTTC.

This rearrangement joins TRBV7-9 to TRBJ1-1; D is perhaps TRBD1 (6 bases). The CDR3 sequence is 15 residues long. In germline, CDR1 is SEHNR, CDR2 FQNEAQ (reference sequence). V lost 5 bases to trimming and J lost 0 bases, with 13 bases between them. CDR3 bases: TGTGCCAGCAGCCGGGGGGCAGGGCTGAACACTGAAGCTTTCTTT. It codes for CASSRGAGLNTEAFF.

J is TRBJ2-7 and V is TRBV7-2, with TRBD2 identical over 7 bases. The germline V gene has CDR1 SGHTA and CDR2 FQGNSA. Trimming removed 1 base from V and 2 bases from J; junction bases left unmatched: 5. There are 15 residues in the CDR3. CDR3 sequence: CASSLVRGSTYEQYF. The DNA for the CDR3 is TGTGCCAGCAGCTTAGTGCGGGGGTCTACCTACGAGCAGTACTTC.

The chain carries TRBV6-5 and TRBJ1-6; D gene uncertain. Germline assignment: CDR1 MNHEY and CDR2 SVGAGI. Trimming removed 7 bases from V and 2 bases from J, with 12 bases in between. The CDR3 is 15 residues long. Here the CDR3 reads CASTLMSPYNSPLHF. The CDR3 DNA reads as TGTGCCAGCACCCTAATGAGCCCCTATAATTCACCCCTCCACTTT.

Only a few counts were recorded for this clone. J is TRBJ2-7 and V is TRBV4-1, with 11 bases matching TRBD2. Germline-derived CDR1 and CDR2 are MGHRA and YSYEKL. V shed 4 bases, J shed 3 bases, and the junction held 8 bases outside the gene matches. The CDR3 contains 16 residues. The CDR3 loop reads CASSLPTSGTYYEQYF. The CDR3 DNA reads as TGCGCCAGCAGCCTACCGACTAGCGGGACATACTACGAGCAGTACTTC.

The chain uses TRBV27 and TRBJ1-2, with TRBD1 matching over 7 bases. V lost 8 bases, J lost 4 bases, and 7 bases stayed unmatched. This CDR3 contains 13 residues. Germline V lookup: CDR1 MNHEY, CDR2 SMNVEV (reference sequence). CDR3 coding DNA: TGTGCCAGCCGAGGGGGCTTGGCCTATGGCTACACCTTC. This translates into CASRGGLAYGYTF.

V gene TRBV29-1 combines with J gene TRBJ1-1; D remains unclear. V shed 7 bases and J shed 0 bases, with 12 bases lying between them. The CDR3 has 13 residues. In germline, CDR1 is SQVTM, CDR2 ANQGSEA. The chain's CDR3 is CSAGVSMNTEAFF. CDR3 bases: TGCAGCGCCGGGGTCAGCATGAACACTGAAGCTTTCTTT.